Below are 21 T cell receptor beta chains sequenced from a single sample in a study of T cells in Graves' hyperthyroidism and ophthalmopathy. Authors of the study amplified TCR beta CDR3 regions from RNA transcripts. The HTBI primer set was used in a first-round RT-PCR of the TCR CDR3. MiXCR, run by TCRdb on the multiplex PCR reads, gives a single entry per CDR3 protein. This repertoire shows 600,000 or so distinct CDR3 sequences, 40% to 55% found once; its top ten account for roughly 8.2%. Sequencing used peripheral blood or thyroid tissue (not recorded which). These receptors were taken from a woman between 18 and 30 years old with Graves' hyperthyroidism.

At least ten counts were recorded for this clonotype. The chain couples TRBV29-1 to TRBJ2-6; D gene uncertain. Germline CDR1 reads SQVTM; CDR2 reads ANQGSEA. The ends were cut back, 3 bases at V and 1 base at J, with 4 bases in the middle. CDR3 length: 13 residues. CDR3 sequence (DNA): TGCAGCGTTGAGGTGTCTGGGGCCAACGTCCTGACTTTC. This encodes CSVEVSGANVLTF.

This clonotype was observed many times. This sequence joins TRBV20-1 and TRBJ2-5; a weak D match, TRBD2 (5 bases). There are 13 residues in the CDR3. V shed 1 base and J shed 1 base, with 7 bases lying between them. CDR1 is DFQATT and CDR2 is SNEGSKA in the germline V gene (reference sequence). The DNA for the CDR3 is TGCAGTGCTAGAGGTAGCGCCCAAGAGACCCAGTACTTC. Translated, it gives CSARGSAQETQYF.

The table lists this clonotype with a few counts. V is TRBV2 and J is TRBJ1-2; D gene uncertain. CDR1 is SNHLY, CDR2 FYNNEI, per germline. V lost 6 bases, J lost 7 bases, and 21 bases lay in between. The CDR3 has 15 residues. The CDR3 here is CASRRRLPLAGGYTF. The DNA for the CDR3 is TGTGCCAGCAGGCGCCGACTCCCCCTGGCTGGTGGCTACACCTTC.

The chain has TRBV10-3 and TRBJ1-1; possibly TRBD1 for D (5 bases). Trimming stripped 7 bases from V and 1 base from J, with 16 bases between. CDR1 is ENHRY, CDR2 SYGVKD, per germline. The CDR3 sequence is 15 residues long. The CDR3 region is CAITNGGIGNTEAFF. In DNA, the CDR3 is TGTGCCATCACCAACGGGGGGATAGGGAACACTGAAGCTTTCTTT.

J is TRBJ2-5 and V is TRBV7-2, with D possibly matching TRBD2 (6 bases). The V end was cut by 5 bases, the J end by 7 bases, with 14 bases between. This CDR3 has 13 amino acids. CDR1 and CDR2 (germline): SGHTA, FQGNSA. CDR3 coding DNA: TGTGCCAGCAGCGCCCGGGACTCAAGGACCCAGTACTTC. Its protein product is CASSARDSRTQYF.

The J gene is TRBJ1-4, the V gene TRBV7-9; D is uncertain. The end of the DNA is better explained by TRBJ1-3, so the J call may be wrong. The CDR3 runs to 18 residues. Germline V gene data show CDR1 as SEHNR and CDR2 as FQNEAQ (reference sequence). CDR3 in DNA: TGTGCCAGCAGTCCCCGTTCCTTCCTAAGGAAGGCTGGAAACACCATATATTTT. Encoded protein: CASSPRSFLRKAGNTIYF.

In regard to this clonotype: The junction departs from germline at one end; a sequencing error may be responsible. V usage is TRBV10-3 and J usage is TRBJ2-5, with TRBD1 identical over 10 bases. From germline, CDR1 is ENHRY and CDR2 SYGVKD. This CDR3 contains 19 residues. In nucleotides, the CDR3 is TGTGCCAGCAGTTTGTACACGTCGCCGGGACAGGGGCAATGGGAGACCCAGTACTTC. Translated, it gives CASSLYTSPGQGQWETQYF.

This clonotype occurred a few times. J is TRBJ2-2 and V is TRBV5-1; 10 bases are shared with TRBD2. The trim removed 5 bases at V and 4 bases at J, leaving 2 bases unmatched. The length of the CDR3 is 14 residues. The V gene's germline CDR1 is SGHRS and CDR2 YFSETQ. In DNA form, the CDR3 reads TGCGCCAGCAGGACTAGCGGGTTCACCGGGGAGCTGTTTTTT. The encoded protein is CASRTSGFTGELFF.

The genes are TRBV2 and TRBJ2-7, with D unclear. Trimming cost V 6 bases and J 2 bases, with 8 bases left between them. CDR1 SNHLY and CDR2 FYNNEI come from the germline V gene. This CDR3 has 12 residues. In DNA form, the CDR3 reads TGTGCCAGCAGAGTTAGAACCTACGAGCAGTACTTC. Its protein is CASRVRTYEQYF.

As to this clonotype: A junction boundary mismatches the germline segment, possibly from a read error. The genes are TRBV7-9 and TRBJ2-5; perhaps D is TRBD1 or TRBD2 (5 bases each). The CDR3 loop spans 13 amino acids. Germline assignment: CDR1 SEHNR and CDR2 FQNEAQ (reference sequence). CDR3 DNA: TGCGCCAGCAGCCAAGCGCCAGGGAGGACCCAGTACTTC. Protein: CASSQAPGRTQYF.

This chain links TRBV7-9 with TRBJ2-6; D unclear. The CDR3 consists of 13 residues. V lost 8 bases, J lost 0 bases, and 5 bases lay in between. Germline CDR1 and CDR2: SEHNR and FQNEAQ (reference sequence). This CDR3 is CASYVSGANVLTF. The CDR3, as DNA: TGTGCCAGCTACGTCTCTGGGGCCAACGTCCTGACTTTC. The full variable domain, with the rest looked up from reference TRBV7-9 and TRBJ2-6, is DTGVSQNPRHKITKRGQNVTFRCDPISEHNRLYWYRQTLGQGPEFLTYFQNEAQLEKSRLLSDRFSAERPKGSFSTLEIQRTEQGDSAMYLCASYVSGANVLTFGAGSRLTVL.

The CDR3 region has the DNA TGTGCCAGTAGTATAACGGACAGGGGAGAGACCCAGTACTTC. Translation gives CASSITDRGETQYF. The V and J genes are TRBV19 and TRBJ2-5; 9 bases map to TRBD1. The CDR3 length is 14 residues. Germline CDR1 reads LNHDA; CDR2 reads SQIVND (reference sequence). V was clipped by 2 bases and J by 4 bases; unmatched bases: 2. Full variable domain (outside the CDR3, taken from reference TRBV19 and TRBJ2-5): DGGITQSPKYLFRKEGQNVTLSCEQNLNHDAMYWYRQDPGQGLRLIYYSQIVNDFQKGDIAEGYSVSREKKESFPLTVTSAQKNPTAFYLCASSITDRGETQYFGPGTRLLVL.

The V gene is TRBV24-1, the J gene TRBJ2-5; 7 bases fit TRBD2. Germline V gene lookup returns CDR1 KGHDR and CDR2 SFDVKD. With V trimmed by 7 bases and J by 5 bases, 9 bases remained unmatched. CDR3 length: 14 residues. The chain's CDR3 is CATSQTGGIETQYF. In DNA form, the CDR3 reads TGTGCCACCAGCCAGACCGGGGGGATCGAGACCCAGTACTTC.

The chain recombines TRBV7-6 with TRBJ1-4, with D tentatively TRBD1 (5 bases). Germline V lookup: CDR1 SGHVS, CDR2 FNYEAQ. The CDR3 is 16 residues long. Trimming left V 5 bases short and J 7 bases short, with 20 bases between. CDR3 region: CASSADGAGGFEKLFF. The CDR3 DNA reads TGTGCCAGCAGCGCAGACGGGGCAGGTGGTTTTGAAAAACTGTTTTTT.

In its sample, this clonotype was seen many times. V gene TRBV15 combines with J gene TRBJ2-5; maybe TRBD1 (7 bases). The CDR3 length is 14 residues. CDR1 and CDR2 (germline): LNHNV, YYDKDF (reference sequence). V was pared by 8 bases and J by 1 base, with 14 bases between. CDR3 nucleotides: TGTGCCACCTTCGGAGGGGGCTTCCAAGAGACCCAGTACTTC. Translating gives CATFGGGFQETQYF.

This clonotype has ten or more counts. This chain connects TRBV7-2 to TRBJ1-2; tentative D call: TRBD1 (5 bases). The CDR3 is 11 amino acids. CDR1 is SGHTA and CDR2 is FQGNSA in the germline V gene. The CDR3, as DNA: TGTGCTCCCCCCCAGGGTGGCGGCTACACCTTC. The encoded protein is CAPPQGGGYTF.

The chain employs TRBV10-3 and TRBJ1-1; D might be TRBD1 (6 bases). Trimming shortened V by 10 bases and J by 4 bases, and 19 bases separated the two germline ends. From germline, CDR1 is ENHRY and CDR2 SYGVKD. The length of the CDR3 is 14 residues. Written as DNA, the CDR3 is TGTGCCACCGACGAGGGGGACCTGAGCACTGAAGCTTTCTTT. Its translation: CATDEGDLSTEAFF.

DNA of the CDR3: TGCAGCGTTGTGATGGCGGGAGAGACCCAGTACTTC. Protein sequence: CSVVMAGETQYF. The V gene is TRBV29-1, the J gene TRBJ2-5, with a weak D call TRBD2 (5 bases). The CDR3 runs 12 residues. V was shortened by 4 bases and J by 4 bases, with 10 bases between the two germline ends. Germline CDR1 SQVTM, CDR2 ANQGSEA.

This clonotype was observed a handful of times. The V gene is TRBV7-8, the J gene TRBJ2-6; the D is unclear. The CDR3 is made up of 15 amino acids. CDR1 is SGHVS, CDR2 FQNEAQ, per germline. The V and J ends lost 3 bases and 6 bases respectively, with 12 bases between them. The CDR3 nucleotides read TGTGCCAGCAGCTTGGGGAAGAGAGCGGCCAACGTCCTGACTTTC. The encoded protein is CASSLGKRAANVLTF.

This clonotype was recorded once. The chain links TRBV29-1 to TRBJ1-1; tentatively, D is TRBD1 (5 bases). The CDR3 totals 14 residues. The V gene lost 8 bases and the J gene lost 0 bases, with 16 bases spanning the gap. In germline, CDR1 is SQVTM, CDR2 ANQGSEA. The CDR3 here is CSQGQGPMNTEAFF. The CDR3 nucleotides read TGCAGCCAAGGCCAGGGCCCCATGAACACTGAAGCTTTCTTT.

This clonotype was observed at least ten times. The V call is TRBV7-2, the J call TRBJ2-5; TRBD2 matches at 8 bases. Germline V lookup: CDR1 SGHTA, CDR2 FQGNSA. The CDR3 loop spans 15 amino acids. Trimming cost V 6 bases and J 4 bases; bases outside gene matches: 10. CDR3 in amino acids: CASRSSGTSPETQYF. In DNA, the CDR3 is TGTGCCAGCAGATCCTCCGGGACTAGTCCAGAGACCCAGTACTTC.